This is a list of T cell receptor beta chains from one sample in a study of identical twins. TCRdb passed the 5' RACE reads through MiXCR, listing each CDR3 protein once. The table lists about 690,000 distinct CDR3 sequences, around 20% of them singletons. A further study also used this sample, focusing on T cells expressing NK-cell markers.

Sequenced sample: PBMCs. The receptor source for this set is a woman under 30 in good health. CDR3s include the opening cysteine and the closing phenylalanine or tryptophan. D genes are given only for firm matches. Not all rows give a size; the values are once, few, many and, for expanded clones, a class.

V gene: TRBV7-9
J gene: TRBJ2-4
clone size: few
D gene: TRBD2
CDR3 protein: CASSLGLAGGTKNIQYF
CDR3 DNA: TGTGCCAGCAGCTTAGGCCTAGCGGGGGGAACCAAAAACATTCAGTACTTC

V gene: TRBV20-1
J gene: TRBJ2-7
clone size: few
D gene: TRBD1
CDR3 protein: CSAYSRTGDSSYEQYF
CDR3 DNA: TGCAGTGCTTACTCCAGGACAGGTGATAGCTCCTACGAGCAGTACTTC

V gene: TRBV15
J gene: TRBJ2-2
clone size: -
D gene: -
CDR3 protein: CATSRVPGPQTGELFF
CDR3 DNA: TGTGCCACCAGCAGAGTTCCGGGACCACAAACCGGGGAGCTGTTTTTT

V gene: TRBV6-1
J gene: TRBJ2-7
clone size: -
D gene: -
CDR3 protein: CASTLSLNNEQYF
CDR3 DNA: TGTGCCAGCACCTTGAGCCTAAACAACGAGCAGTACTTC

V gene: TRBV29-1
J gene: TRBJ2-2
clone size: few
D gene: TRBD2
CDR3 protein: CSGSGGKNTGELFF
CDR3 DNA: TGCAGCGGAAGCGGGGGGAAGAACACCGGGGAGCTGTTTTTT

V gene: TRBV12-3/TRBV12-4
J gene: TRBJ2-7
clone size: -
D gene: TRBD1
CDR3 protein: CASSLRTGGVYEQYF
CDR3 DNA: TGTGCCAGCAGTTTAAGGACAGGGGGCGTCTACGAGCAGTACTTC

V gene: TRBV20-1
J gene: TRBJ1-1
clone size: few
D gene: -
CDR3 protein: CSARDGSGLSEAFF
CDR3 DNA: TGCAGTGCTAGAGACGGCAGCGGGTTGTCTGAAGCTTTCTTT

V gene: TRBV5-1
J gene: TRBJ2-3
clone size: many
D gene: TRBD2
CDR3 protein: CASSPSGGTGTDTQYF
CDR3 DNA: TGCGCCAGCAGCCCCTCGGGGGGGACCGGCACAGATACGCAGTATTTT

V gene: TRBV29-1
J gene: TRBJ1-1
clone size: many
D gene: -
CDR3 protein: CSVGQMNTEAFF
CDR3 DNA: TGCAGCGTTGGACAGATGAACACTGAAGCTTTCTTT

V gene: TRBV6-5
J gene: TRBJ2-3
clone size: -
D gene: -
CDR3 protein: CASSYRGNTDTQYF
CDR3 DNA: TGTGCCAGCAGTTATAGGGGGAACACAGATACGCAGTATTTT

V gene: TRBV7-9
J gene: TRBJ1-2
clone size: -
D gene: TRBD1
CDR3 protein: CASSSALGTGLGYTF
CDR3 DNA: TGTGCCAGCAGCTCAGCCCTCGGGACAGGGCTTGGCTACACCTTC

V gene: TRBV7-9
J gene: TRBJ2-7
clone size: -
D gene: TRBD2
CDR3 protein: CASSGGRVTEQYF
CDR3 DNA: TGTGCCAGCAGCGGAGGGAGGGTTACCGAGCAGTACTTC

V gene: TRBV7-3
J gene: TRBJ2-1
clone size: many
D gene: -
CDR3 protein: CASSLNPGFDEQFF
CDR3 DNA: TGTGCCAGCAGCTTAAATCCAGGGTTCGATGAGCAGTTCTTC

V gene: TRBV9
J gene: TRBJ2-7
clone size: few
D gene: TRBD2
CDR3 protein: CASSPRAAGDEQYF
CDR3 DNA: TGTGCCAGCAGTCCCCGGGCAGCGGGAGACGAGCAGTACTTC

V gene: TRBV20-1
J gene: TRBJ1-5
clone size: -
D gene: -
CDR3 protein: CSAARGSGNQPQHF
CDR3 DNA: TGCAGTGCGGCCAGGGGTTCGGGCAATCAGCCCCAGCATTTT

V gene: TRBV20-1
J gene: TRBJ2-3
clone size: few
D gene: -
CDR3 protein: CSARLGPLTDTQYF
CDR3 DNA: TGCAGTGCTAGGTTGGGACCGCTCACAGATACGCAGTATTTT

V gene: TRBV12-3/TRBV12-4
J gene: TRBJ2-3
clone size: -
D gene: TRBD2
CDR3 protein: CASSQSGTTDTQYF
CDR3 DNA: TGTGCCAGCAGTCAAAGCGGGACCACAGATACGCAGTATTTT

V gene: TRBV5-1
J gene: TRBJ2-5
clone size: -
D gene: -
CDR3 protein: CASRRWGQPGSSQETQYF
CDR3 DNA: TGCGCCAGCAGACGGTGGGGCCAGCCCGGGAGTTCACAAGAGACCCAGTACTTC

V gene: TRBV4-2
J gene: TRBJ2-1
clone size: -
D gene: -
CDR3 protein: CASSQEYLQRLGGNEQFF
CDR3 DNA: TGTGCCAGCAGCCAAGAGTATTTGCAGCGACTAGGAGGGAATGAGCAGTTCTTC

V gene: TRBV5-1
J gene: TRBJ1-1
clone size: -
D gene: -
CDR3 protein: CASSWDPGTEAFF
CDR3 DNA: TGCGCCAGCAGCTGGGACCCTGGGACCGAAGCTTTCTTT

V gene: TRBV7-8
J gene: TRBJ2-3
clone size: few
D gene: -
CDR3 protein: CASSLAGETDTQYF
CDR3 DNA: TGTGCCAGCAGCTTAGCGGGAGAAACAGATACGCAGTATTTT

V gene: TRBV20-1
J gene: TRBJ2-1
clone size: few
D gene: -
CDR3 protein: CSARGLSGAYNEQFF
CDR3 DNA: TGCAGTGCTAGAGGTCTTAGCGGAGCCTACAATGAGCAGTTCTTC

V gene: TRBV5-1
J gene: TRBJ2-1
clone size: few
D gene: -
CDR3 protein: CASSPGVGNEQFF
CDR3 DNA: TGCGCCAGCAGTCCCGGGGTCGGCAATGAGCAGTTCTTC

V gene: TRBV29-1
J gene: TRBJ2-5
clone size: -
D gene: -
CDR3 protein: CSVEGSIQETQYF
CDR3 DNA: TGCAGCGTTGAAGGGTCGATCCAAGAGACCCAGTACTTC

V gene: TRBV7-9
J gene: TRBJ1-6
clone size: few
D gene: -
CDR3 protein: CASSLAMGLAPNSPLHF
CDR3 DNA: TGTGCCAGCAGCTTAGCGATGGGCTTAGCCCCCAATTCACCCCTCCACTTT

V gene: TRBV4-3
J gene: TRBJ2-3
clone size: -
D gene: -
CDR3 protein: CASTPNVGAPGADTQYF
CDR3 DNA: TGCGCCAGCACCCCAAATGTTGGGGCGCCTGGGGCAGATACGCAGTATTTT

V gene: TRBV10-3
J gene: TRBJ1-2
clone size: -
D gene: -
CDR3 protein: CAISDGTGRRGYTF
CDR3 DNA: TGTGCCATCAGTGATGGTACCGGGAGACGTGGCTACACCTTC

V gene: TRBV12-3/TRBV12-4
J gene: TRBJ2-3
clone size: few
D gene: TRBD2
CDR3 protein: CASSPPPGTSGRAPDTQYF
CDR3 DNA: TGTGCCAGCAGCCCACCTCCCGGGACTAGCGGGAGGGCCCCAGATACGCAGTATTTT

V gene: TRBV12-3/TRBV12-4
J gene: TRBJ2-1
clone size: -
D gene: -
CDR3 protein: CASSPGGLGQFF
CDR3 DNA: TGTGCCAGCAGTCCCGGGGGTCTTGGGCAGTTCTTC

V gene: TRBV20-1
J gene: TRBJ2-1
clone size: -
D gene: -
CDR3 protein: CSASGSPPYNEQFF
CDR3 DNA: TGCAGTGCTAGCGGGAGTCCCCCCTACAATGAGCAGTTCTTC

V gene: TRBV11-1
J gene: TRBJ2-1
clone size: few
D gene: -
CDR3 protein: CASSSYGNLGRWTSEQFF
CDR3 DNA: TGTGCCAGCAGCTCATACGGGAATTTAGGTCGATGGACGAGCGAGCAGTTCTTC

V gene: TRBV5-6
J gene: TRBJ1-3
clone size: few
D gene: -
CDR3 protein: CASSVRAGNTIYF
CDR3 DNA: TGTGCCAGCAGTGTCAGGGCCGGAAACACCATATATTTT

V gene: TRBV5-6
J gene: TRBJ2-7
clone size: few
D gene: -
CDR3 protein: CASSLYRTTYEQYF
CDR3 DNA: TGTGCCAGCAGCTTGTACCGCACCACCTACGAGCAGTACTTC

V gene: TRBV9
J gene: TRBJ2-1
clone size: -
D gene: -
CDR3 protein: CASSVGSAYEQFF
CDR3 DNA: TGTGCCAGCAGCGTAGGCTCGGCGTATGAGCAGTTCTTC

V gene: TRBV5-1
J gene: TRBJ2-3
clone size: -
D gene: -
CDR3 protein: CASSLGSDRFAQYF
CDR3 DNA: TGCGCCAGCAGCTTGGGTTCGGATAGGTTTGCGCAGTATTTT

V gene: TRBV5-1
J gene: TRBJ2-1
clone size: few
D gene: -
CDR3 protein: CASSLALGLINEQFF
CDR3 DNA: TGCGCCAGCAGCTTGGCCTTAGGACTTATCAATGAGCAGTTCTTC

V gene: TRBV5-1
J gene: TRBJ2-1
clone size: many
D gene: -
CDR3 protein: CASSISGVTYNEQFF
CDR3 DNA: TGCGCCAGCAGCATTTCGGGGGTAACCTACAATGAGCAGTTCTTC

V gene: TRBV20-1
J gene: TRBJ2-2
clone size: -
D gene: TRBD1
CDR3 protein: CSALDRGAGELFF
CDR3 DNA: TGCAGTGCTCTGGACAGGGGTGCCGGGGAGCTGTTTTTT

V gene: TRBV7-6
J gene: TRBJ2-3
clone size: -
D gene: -
CDR3 protein: CASSSFRGVAVNTDTQYF
CDR3 DNA: TGTGCCAGCAGCTCGTTCCGTGGTGTAGCGGTAAACACAGATACGCAGTATTTT

V gene: TRBV21-1
J gene: TRBJ2-1
clone size: few
D gene: -
CDR3 protein: CASSKPRRGGESSGSHNEQFF
CDR3 DNA: TGTGCCAGCAGCAAACCTCGGCGAGGGGGGGAGTCTAGCGGGAGCCACAATGAGCAGTTCTTC

V gene: TRBV5-1
J gene: TRBJ2-1
clone size: -
D gene: -
CDR3 protein: CASSFRRGSRADEQFF
CDR3 DNA: TGCGCCAGCAGCTTTAGGAGAGGTTCAAGAGCGGATGAGCAGTTCTTC

V gene: TRBV9
J gene: TRBJ2-3
clone size: few
D gene: -
CDR3 protein: CASSVDQGPRETQYF
CDR3 DNA: TGTGCCAGCAGCGTAGATCAGGGGCCCAGGGAGACGCAGTATTTT

V gene: TRBV12-3/TRBV12-4
J gene: TRBJ2-4
clone size: -
D gene: TRBD2
CDR3 protein: CASSFRAGKNIQYF
CDR3 DNA: TGTGCCAGCAGTTTTCGAGCGGGAAAAAACATTCAGTACTTC

V gene: TRBV7-2
J gene: TRBJ2-5
clone size: -
D gene: -
CDR3 protein: CASSRRGARETQYF
CDR3 DNA: TGTGCCAGCAGCAGAAGGGGTGCGCGGGAGACCCAGTACTTC

V gene: TRBV5-6
J gene: TRBJ1-1
clone size: few
D gene: -
CDR3 protein: CASSFNTQGNTEAFF
CDR3 DNA: TGTGCCAGCAGCTTTAACACTCAGGGGAACACTGAAGCTTTCTTT

V gene: TRBV6-2/TRBV6-3
J gene: TRBJ2-3
clone size: many
D gene: TRBD2
CDR3 protein: CASSYSGGATDTQYF
CDR3 DNA: TGTGCCAGCAGTTATAGCGGGGGGGCCACAGATACGCAGTATTTT

V gene: TRBV13
J gene: TRBJ2-3
clone size: -
D gene: -
CDR3 protein: CASSLMGARNTQYF
CDR3 DNA: TGTGCCAGCAGCTTAATGGGGGCCCGAAATACGCAGTATTTT

V gene: TRBV6-4
J gene: TRBJ2-2
clone size: -
D gene: TRBD1
CDR3 protein: CASRRDSSTGELFF
CDR3 DNA: TGTGCCAGCAGAAGGGACAGTTCCACCGGGGAGCTGTTTTTT

V gene: TRBV6-5
J gene: TRBJ2-7
clone size: many
D gene: TRBD2
CDR3 protein: CASSLRSSGGEQYF
CDR3 DNA: TGTGCCAGCAGTCTACGGTCTAGCGGGGGGGAGCAGTACTTC

V gene: TRBV5-5
J gene: TRBJ2-1
clone size: few
D gene: -
CDR3 protein: CASSLEGYRIGDNEQFF
CDR3 DNA: TGTGCCAGCAGCTTGGAGGGGTACAGGATAGGAGACAATGAGCAGTTCTTC

V gene: TRBV20-1
J gene: TRBJ2-3
clone size: few
D gene: -
CDR3 protein: CSAKLSATDTQYF
CDR3 DNA: TGCAGTGCGAAGCTAAGCGCCACAGATACGCAGTATTTT

V gene: TRBV4-3
J gene: TRBJ2-2
clone size: -
D gene: TRBD2
CDR3 protein: CASSQDMAGGTHTGELFF
CDR3 DNA: TGCGCCAGCAGCCAAGATATGGCGGGAGGGACCCACACCGGGGAGCTGTTTTTT